Listed below are T cell receptor beta chains from one sample, sequenced in a study of shared clonotypes between healthy human individuals. Profiled with immunoSEQ multiplex PCR; TCRdb holds only in-frame clones, not every one. There are a few hundred thousand clones in the sample; approximately 96% occur only once, and around 0.3% lies in the top ten. Input material: memory CD8+ T cells sorted from blood. These receptors originate from a man aged 25 to 40 in good health. CDR3s include the opening cysteine and the closing phenylalanine or tryptophan. Fields, in order: CDR3 protein, CDR3 DNA, J gene, D gene, V gene, clone size. D genes are given only for firm matches. For some rows the clone size is stated as once, few or many, or as a class when expanded; others skip it.

CASGLVPRGTYEQYF TGTGCTAGTGGTTTGGTACCGAGGGGAACCTACGAGCAGTACTTC TRBJ2-7 NA TRBV12-5 NA
CASSYSTTTNEKLFF TGTGCCAGCAGTTACTCGACAACAACTAATGAAAAACTGTTTTTT TRBJ1-4 NA TRBV6-5 once
CASSVEGELFGYTF TGTGCCAGCAGCGTAGAGGGGGAACTATTTGGCTACACCTTC TRBJ1-2 NA TRBV9 NA
CRAGQGHSTDTQYF TGCAGGGCGGGACAGGGTCATAGCACAGATACGCAGTATTTT TRBJ2-3 TRBD1 TRBV29-1 NA
CASSLSGSSYNEQFF TGTGCCAGCAGCTTGTCAGGGAGCTCCTACAATGAGCAGTTCTTC TRBJ2-1 NA TRBV5-4 NA
CSAQNSNEQFF TGCAGTGCCCAAAATTCCAATGAGCAGTTCTTC TRBJ2-1 NA TRBV20-1 NA
CASSIWRSETEKLFF TGTGCCAGTAGTATCTGGAGATCTGAAACCGAAAAACTGTTTTTT TRBJ1-4 NA TRBV19 NA
CASRQMGYNEQFF TGTGCCAGCAGACAAATGGGTTACAATGAGCAGTTCTTC TRBJ2-1 NA TRBV11-2 NA
CASSSEAVITEQFF TGTGCCAGCAGCTCCGAAGCGGTGATTACTGAGCAGTTCTTC TRBJ2-1 NA TRBV11-1 NA
CASSPIQSSGYNEQFF TGTGCCAGCAGTCCAATACAGAGTTCAGGGTACAATGAGCAGTTCTTC TRBJ2-1 NA TRBV28 NA
CASSLHISTDTQYF TGCGCCAGCAGCCTTCATATTAGCACAGATACGCAGTATTTT TRBJ2-3 NA TRBV5-1 NA
CASSVASGSVPSTDTQYF TGTGCCAGCAGCGTAGCCAGCGGGTCCGTTCCTAGCACAGATACGCAGTATTTT TRBJ2-3 NA TRBV9 NA
CATSPQGQGLSANEKLFF TGTGCCACCAGCCCACAGGGACAGGGGTTGTCGGCTAATGAAAAACTGTTTTTT TRBJ1-4 TRBD1 TRBV15 NA
CASRRGPLETQYF TGTGCCAGCAGAAGAGGGCCCCTAGAGACCCAGTACTTC TRBJ2-5 NA TRBV28 NA
CASSLALAAKGETQYF TGCGCCAGCAGCTTGGCTCTAGCGGCCAAGGGGGAGACCCAGTACTTC TRBJ2-5 TRBD2 TRBV5-1 NA
CASSRGVTKPQHF TGTGCCAGCAGCCGCGGAGTGACGAAACCCCAGCATTTT TRBJ1-5 NA TRBV5-5 NA
CASRDSSTDTQYF TGTGCCAGCAGAGATTCTAGCACAGATACGCAGTATTTT TRBJ2-3 NA TRBV11-2 NA
CASGLGGAEAFF TGTGCTAGTGGTTTAGGGGGCGCTGAAGCTTTCTTT TRBJ1-1 TRBD1 TRBV12-5 once
CASSPPAGDTEAFF TGTGCCAGCAGCCCACCGGCAGGGGACACTGAAGCTTTCTTT TRBJ1-1 NA TRBV5-6 NA
CASALSGSNDEQYF TGTGCCAGCGCCTTGAGCGGGAGCAACGACGAGCAGTACTTC TRBJ2-7 TRBD2 TRBV28 NA
CATRDSNYGYTF TGTGCCACCCGGGACAGTAACTATGGCTACACCTTC TRBJ1-2 TRBD1 TRBV28 NA
CASSLGSPVAGELFF TGCGCCAGCAGCTTGGGAAGTCCCGTCGCCGGGGAGCTGTTTTTT TRBJ2-2 NA TRBV5-1 NA
CAWTFTGNTIYF TGTGCCTGGACGTTTACTGGAAACACCATATATTTT TRBJ1-3 NA TRBV30 NA
CASSEFGTAYEQYF TGCGCCAGCAGTGAGTTCGGGACAGCCTACGAGCAGTACTTC TRBJ2-7 TRBD1 TRBV10-2 NA
CASTAKGARQPQHF TGTGCCAGTACCGCCAAGGGGGCTAGGCAGCCCCAGCATTTT TRBJ1-5 TRBD1 TRBV19 NA
CASSKGALTYNEQFF TGTGCCAGCAGCAAGGGGGCTTTAACCTACAATGAGCAGTTCTTC TRBJ2-1 TRBD1 TRBV5-4 NA
CASSLTGFEQFF TGTGCCAGCAGCTTGACAGGGTTTGAGCAGTTCTTC TRBJ2-1 NA TRBV5-4 NA
CAISESDRGGNTIYF TGTGCCATCAGTGAGTCAGACAGGGGAGGGAACACCATATATTTT TRBJ1-3 TRBD1 TRBV10-3 NA
CASSLDEGGTYNEQFF TGTGCCAGCAGCTTAGATGAAGGCGGGACCTACAATGAGCAGTTCTTC TRBJ2-1 NA TRBV11-2 NA
CASSQGGGNGYGYTF TGTGCCAGTAGCCAGGGAGGGGGCAACGGCTATGGCTACACCTTC TRBJ1-2 TRBD1 TRBV19 NA
CAISELGLAGGYNEQFF TGTGCCATCAGTGAATTGGGACTAGCGGGGGGCTACAATGAGCAGTTCTTC TRBJ2-1 TRBD2 TRBV10-3 NA
CASSFGGSQETQYF TGTGCCAGCAGTTTCGGAGGGTCCCAAGAGACCCAGTACTTC TRBJ2-5 NA TRBV28 NA
CASSSGGHSTDTQYF TGTGCCAGCAGCTCAGGGGGCCATAGCACAGATACGCAGTATTTT TRBJ2-3 TRBD1 TRBV7-3 NA
CASSYFSRGGRYGYTF TGTGCCAGCAGTTACTTTTCCAGGGGGGGCAGGTATGGCTACACCTTC TRBJ1-2 TRBD1 TRBV6-5 NA
CASSTSDYNEQFF TGTGCCAGCTCCACTAGCGACTACAATGAGCAGTTCTTC TRBJ2-1 TRBD2 TRBV28 NA
CATSRDQSSGRASSGELFF TGTGCCACCAGCAGAGACCAGAGTAGCGGGAGGGCCAGCTCCGGGGAGCTGTTTTTT TRBJ2-2 TRBD2 TRBV15 NA
CASSLVGTGWAF TGTGCCAGCAGCTTAGTGGGCACAGGGTGGGCCTTT TRBJ1-1 NA TRBV11-2 NA
CASSPGRGTYEQYF TGTGCCAGCTCACCGGGCAGGGGGACCTACGAGCAGTACTTC TRBJ2-7 TRBD1 TRBV18 NA
CASSLRVPTGVANQPQHF TGTGCCAGCAGCTTACGCGTCCCGACAGGGGTGGCCAATCAGCCCCAGCATTTT TRBJ1-5 TRBD1 TRBV7-8 NA
CASSAQGQGRTDTQYF TGTGCCAGCAGTGCACAGGGACAGGGACGCACAGATACGCAGTATTTT TRBJ2-3 TRBD1 TRBV2 NA
CASSHSETQYF TGCGCCAGCAGCCACTCAGAGACCCAGTACTTC TRBJ2-5 NA TRBV5-1 once
CASSGTGQYGYTF TGTGCCAGCAGCGGGACAGGGCAATATGGCTACACCTTC TRBJ1-2 TRBD1 TRBV28 NA
CASSVLYEQYF TGTGCCAGCAGCGTTCTCTACGAGCAGTACTTC TRBJ2-7 NA TRBV7-2 NA
CASSPIGFQPQHF TGCGCCAGCAGCCCCATCGGTTTTCAGCCCCAGCATTTT TRBJ1-5 NA TRBV5-1 NA
CASSVVSGGSGNTIYF TGTGCCAGCAGCGTAGTCTCGGGAGGGTCTGGAAACACCATATATTTT TRBJ1-3 NA TRBV9 NA
CASSETGGAWNTEAFF TGTGCCAGCAGTGAAACGGGGGGCGCTTGGAACACTGAAGCTTTCTTT TRBJ1-1 NA TRBV6-1 once
CASSLDRGGGNQPQHF TGTGCCAGCAGCCTCGACAGGGGAGGGGGCAATCAGCCCCAGCATTTT TRBJ1-5 TRBD1 TRBV2 NA
CASSPRVAGGDYEQYF TGTGCCAGCAGCCCCCGGGTAGCGGGAGGGGACTACGAGCAGTACTTC TRBJ2-7 TRBD2 TRBV7-8 NA
CAISESSPPGELFF TGTGCCATCAGTGAGTCGAGCCCGCCCGGGGAGCTGTTTTTT TRBJ2-2 NA TRBV10-3 NA